This T cell receptor (beta chain) was identified during a study of somatic mutations in cytotoxic T cells in rheumatoid arthritis. Study-wide points: A single CD8+ clone exceeded 20% of CD8+ cells in about an eighth of the roughly 65 patients. Clonality of CD8+ T cells, which was compared between rheumatoid arthritis patients and age-matched healthy controls, did not differ significantly.

The repertoire was sequenced with immunoSEQ multiplex PCR; TCRdb's copy has only in-frame clones and lacks some. The sample yields 1,400 or so clones, about nine tenths seen once. For this clone: The antigen is undetermined.

The sequence derives from a woman in her seventies with rheumatoid arthritis. The material sequenced was CD8+ T cells sorted from blood.

The CDR3, as DNA: TGTGCCAGCAGTCAAAACCCGATCGGGACAGGGAGTGTCAATGAAAAACTGTTTTTT. Amino acids: CASSQNPIGTGSVNEKLFF. The genes are TRBV2 and TRBJ1-4; 9 nucleotides agree with TRBD1. CDR1 and CDR2 (germline): SNHLY, FYNNEI. J gave up 5 bases and V 5 bases, and 18 bases lay outside the gene matches. This CDR3 contains 19 residues.